The 8 T cell receptor beta chains presented below share a single source sample, sequenced in a study of T cells after somatic rescue of genetic block (TCRdb year 2020). Libraries were made using the immunoSEQ multiplex PCR assay. Not all clones reach the TCRdb copy of this immuneACCESS table, which keeps in-frame sequences only. Checked studies attribute under half of the gap to unresolved V genes and leave the rest unexplained. The sample table contains about 63,000 clones; only one count was recorded for roughly 94% of them. The ten largest clonotypes hold around 3% of the sample. Material: peripheral blood mononuclear cells (PBMCs). The receptors stem from a man between 35 and 55 years old.

V and J are TRBV18 and TRBJ2-2, with 7 bases identical to TRBD2. CDR1 and CDR2 (germline): KGHSH, LQKENI. Trimming took 1 base from V and 3 from J; bases not matched to a gene: 8. This CDR3 is built from 17 residues. This CDR3 reads CASSPLAGGSYTGELFF. Here the CDR3 DNA reads TGTGCCAGCTCACCACTCGCTGGCGGGAGTTACACCGGGGAGCTGTTTTTT.

The chain recombines TRBV19 with TRBJ2-7; no reliable D call. Per the germline V gene, CDR1 is LNHDA and CDR2 is SQIVND (reference sequence). V was clipped by 4 bases and J by 2 bases, with 3 bases between them. This CDR3 comprises 11 residues. The CDR3 loop reads CASSNAYEQYF. The CDR3 DNA reads TGTGCCAGTAGTAATGCCTACGAGCAGTACTTC.

This chain uses TRBV2 with TRBJ2-7; D possibly corresponds to TRBD1 (5 bases). The ends were cut back, 6 bases at V and 0 bases at J, with 18 bases in the middle. Per the germline V gene, CDR1 is SNHLY and CDR2 is FYNNEI. This CDR3 has 16 amino acids. The CDR3 loop reads CASSRRWAGRSYEQYF. The CDR3 DNA follows: TGTGCCAGCAGCCGTAGGTGGGCAGGGCGCTCCTACGAGCAGTACTTC.

The rearrangement joins TRBV30 to TRBJ2-2, with 11 bases aligning to TRBD2. In germline, CDR1 is GTSNPN, CDR2 SVGIG (reference sequence). The CDR3 is 13 amino acids. Written as DNA, the CDR3 is TGTGCTAGGACTAGCGGGCCGACCGGGGAGCTGTTTTTT. Protein product: CARTSGPTGELFF.

The J gene is TRBJ1-2, the V gene TRBV5-8, with D hard to call. The ends were cut back, 0 bases at V and 7 bases at J, with 16 bases in the middle. The CDR3 runs 15 residues. Germline-derived CDR1 and CDR2 are SGHTS and YDEGEE. The CDR3 bases are TGTGCCAGCAGCTTGGTTGGCTTCTTCACTTCTGGCTACACCTTC. Its translation is CASSLVGFFTSGYTF.

This clone turned up a few times. V and J are TRBV18 and TRBJ1-2; a weak D match, TRBD1 (6 bases). Trimming removed 2 bases at V and 8 bases at J, with 12 bases between. From germline, CDR1 is KGHSH and CDR2 LQKENI. The CDR3 runs to 13 residues. Written as DNA, the CDR3 is TGTGCCAGCTCACCAGGGACACGGGGGGGCTACACCTTC. Amino acids: CASSPGTRGGYTF.

This sequence joins TRBV30 and TRBJ1-1, with 8 bases identical to TRBD1. Germline values: CDR1 GTSNPN, CDR2 SVGIG (reference sequence). The CDR3 runs to 13 residues. J lost 2 bases, V lost 4 bases, and 3 bases had no gene match. CDR3 in DNA: TGTGCCTGGAAAGGACAGGGAAACACTGAAGCTTTCTTT. This encodes CAWKGQGNTEAFF.

The chain employs TRBV6-6 and TRBJ2-3; the D gene is possibly TRBD1 (7 bases). V lost 5 bases and J 1 base, leaving 13 bases between the germline ends. The CDR3 is made up of 15 amino acids. CDR1 and CDR2 (germline): MNHNY, SVGAGI (reference sequence). CDR3 sequence: CASSRGGGGTDTQYF. In DNA form, the CDR3 reads TGTGCCAGCAGTAGAGGGGGCGGGGGCACAGATACGCAGTATTTT.